These 19 T cell receptor beta chains originate from one sample sequenced in a study of OX40 agonist ivuxolimab in advanced cancers. Using immunoSEQ multiplex PCR, the repertoire was profiled, and TCRdb retains in-frame clones only, with some absent. The sample yields some 72,000 clones, under 90% seen once. Sequenced here: CD4+ or CD8+ T cells sorted from blood, sampled in a trial of the OX40 agonist ivuxolimab. The receptors shown here come from an adult with an advanced solid tumor such as melanoma, head and neck, liver or kidney cancer.

This clone was counted between two and nine times. The V call is TRBV7-9, the J call TRBJ1-1; 9 positions agree with TRBD1. V was clipped by 4 bases and J by 3 bases; unmatched bases: 6. This CDR3 spans 15 amino acids. Germline loops: CDR1 SEHNR, CDR2 FQNEAQ (reference sequence). This chain's CDR3 is CASSSTQGADTEAFF. As DNA, the CDR3 is TGTGCCAGCAGCTCAACACAGGGGGCGGACACTGAAGCTTTCTTT.

The rearrangement joins TRBV19 to TRBJ1-1; D is perhaps TRBD1 (6 bases). The CDR3 runs to 15 residues. Trimming took 7 bases from V and 2 from J, leaving 17 bases between them. The V gene's germline CDR1 is LNHDA and CDR2 SQIVND (reference sequence). DNA for the CDR3: TGTGCCAGTACCTCCTCACTCAGGGGAAACACTGAAGCTTTCTTT. Protein product: CASTSSLRGNTEAFF.

The rearrangement uses TRBV10-3 and TRBJ2-2; no reliable D call. The CDR3 totals 15 residues. Germline V CDR1 and CDR2: ENHRY, SYGVKD. The ends were cut back, 4 bases at V and 6 bases at J, with 15 bases in the middle. The DNA of the CDR3 is TGTGCCATCAGTGGTTCTAGTGCAGTCGCCGGGGAGCTGTTTTTT. This translates into CAISGSSAVAGELFF.

This rearrangement joins TRBV19 to TRBJ2-1, with D possibly matching TRBD2 (7 bases). From germline, CDR1 is LNHDA and CDR2 SQIVND (reference sequence). V shed 3 bases and J shed 8 bases, with 14 bases lying between them. The CDR3 runs 14 residues. The CDR3 nucleotides are TGTGCCAGTAGTATCAGTCAGGGGAGGGATGAGCAGTTCTTC. Its protein is CASSISQGRDEQFF.

The chain is built from TRBV7-2 and TRBJ2-7; TRBD2 is a possible D gene (6 bases). CDR3 length: 13 residues. CDR1 and CDR2 (germline): SGHTA, FQGNSA. V was trimmed by 1 base and J by 6 bases, leaving 10 bases between them. The CDR3 is CASSLVGSLEQYF. The CDR3 bases are TGTGCCAGCAGCTTAGTCGGGAGCCTCGAGCAGTACTTC.

The chain combines TRBV28 with TRBJ2-3; D is ambiguous. The V and J ends lost 2 bases and 10 bases respectively, with 10 bases between them. The CDR3 has 12 residues. Germline V gives CDR1 MDHEN, CDR2 SYDVKM. The DNA of the CDR3 is TGTGCCAGCAGTTTAAGTCTTGGTCCGCAGTATTTT. Protein sequence: CASSLSLGPQYF.

This chain joins TRBV4-1 and TRBJ2-5, with 13 bases fitting TRBD2. From germline, CDR1 is MGHRA and CDR2 YSYEKL. CDR3 length: 19 residues. J lost 5 bases, V lost 0 bases, and 12 bases had no gene match. CDR3 nucleotides: TGCGCCAGCAGCCAAGACCTTACTAGCGGGGGGGCCCGGCGCGAGACCCAGTACTTC. Its translation: CASSQDLTSGGARRETQYF.

The genes are TRBV4-3 and TRBJ1-4; D is unclear. The length of the CDR3 is 14 residues. Germline V gene sequence: CDR1 LGHNA, CDR2 YSLEER. V gave up 4 bases and J gave up 7 bases, with 13 bases separating them. The chain's CDR3 is CASSPTAGFEKLFF. The CDR3, as DNA: TGCGCCAGCAGCCCTACCGCGGGGTTTGAAAAACTGTTTTTT.

This chain joins TRBV18 and TRBJ1-1; 8 bases match TRBD1. The germline V gene has CDR1 KGHSH and CDR2 LQKENI. This CDR3 region has 15 residues. V trimming: 6 bases; J trimming: 1 base; junction bases outside the gene matches: 7. The chain's CDR3 is CASSPDRGGNTEAFF. The CDR3 coding sequence is TGTGCCAGCTCCCCTGACAGGGGAGGGAACACTGAAGCTTTCTTT. The full variable domain, its missing parts supplied by reference TRBV18 and TRBJ1-1, is NAGVMQNPRHLVRRRGQEARLRCSPMKGHSHVYWYRQLPEEGLKFMVYLQKENIIDESGMPKERFSAEFPKEGPSILRIQQVVRGDSAAYFCASSPDRGGNTEAFFGQGTRLTVV.

The CDR3 nucleotides are TGTGCCAGCAGCGTAGGACCATCCACAGATACGCAGTATTTT. It specifies CASSVGPSTDTQYF. The chain couples TRBV9 to TRBJ2-3; D is ambiguous. V gave up 0 bases and J gave up 2 bases, with 7 bases separating them. From germline, CDR1 is SGDLS and CDR2 YYNGEE. CDR3 size: 14 residues.

The chain recombines TRBV5-1 with TRBJ2-7; 9 positions agree with TRBD1. Germline loops: CDR1 SGHRS, CDR2 YFSETQ. Trimming at V came to 0 bases and at J to 2 bases, leaving 6 bases not matched to a gene. This CDR3 contains 16 residues. The CDR3 here is CASSLAGQGIPYEQYF. The CDR3 DNA follows: TGCGCCAGCAGCTTGGCCGGACAGGGGATCCCCTACGAGCAGTACTTC.

This chain connects TRBV2 to TRBJ1-6; TRBD1 matches at 9 bases. Losses at the gene ends were 6 bases for V and 6 bases for J; bases not matched to a gene: 6. In germline, CDR1 is SNHLY, CDR2 FYNNEI. CDR3 length: 15 amino acids. The CDR3 DNA reads TGTGCCAGCAGCTTCGAGGGACAGGGTAATTCACCCCTCCACTTT. The encoded protein is CASSFEGQGNSPLHF.

Concerning this clone: Other DNA sequences from this sample encode an identical CDR3 as well. As DNA, the CDR3 is TGTGCCAGCCGGAGACAGGGGAGGAACACTGAAGCTTTCTTT. It translates to CASRRQGRNTEAFF. This chain joins TRBV19 and TRBJ1-1, with TRBD1 matching 8 bases. J gave up 1 base and V 9 bases, and 7 bases lay outside the gene matches. The length of the CDR3 is 14 residues. Germline-derived CDR1 and CDR2 are LNHDA and SQIVND (reference sequence). The whole variable domain, remainder taken from reference TRBV19 and TRBJ1-1, is DGGITQSPKYLFRKEGQNVTLSCEQNLNHDAMYWYRQDPGQGLRLIYYSQIVNDFQKGDIAEGYSVSREKKESFPLTVTSAQKNPTAFYLCASRRQGRNTEAFFGQGTRLTVV.

This clone was found a few times. J is TRBJ2-7 and V is TRBV10-3; D possibly corresponds to TRBD2 (5 bases). Germline CDR1 and CDR2: ENHRY and SYGVKD. The CDR3 totals 14 residues. The ends were cut back, 10 bases at V and 1 base at J, with 17 bases in the middle. The DNA of the CDR3 is TGTGCCACCGCCAAGGGAGAAGTTTCCTACGAGCAGTACTTC. Translation: CATAKGEVSYEQYF.

This clone has only one observation. This sequence joins TRBV4-1 and TRBJ1-4, with 9 bases that match TRBD1. This CDR3 comprises 16 residues. V dropped 3 bases and J dropped 4; count of bases not matched to a gene: 6. Germline CDR1 MGHRA, CDR2 YSYEKL. The CDR3 reads CASSQLTGGRNEKLFF. CDR3 DNA sequence: TGCGCCAGCAGCCAGCTGACAGGGGGACGTAATGAAAAACTGTTTTTT.

This clone showed up just once. The CDR3 reads CASSRQSNQPQHF. CDR3 DNA: TGTGCCAGCAGCCGCCAATCTAATCAGCCCCAGCATTTT. This rearrangement joins TRBV5-5 to TRBJ1-5; D is unresolved. V was pared by 4 bases and J by 4 bases, with 9 bases between. The CDR3 has 13 residues. The germline V gene encodes CDR1 SGHKS and CDR2 YYEKEE (reference sequence).

This chain uses TRBV6-1 with TRBJ1-1, with no clear D. Trimming took off 6 bases at V and 9 bases at J, with 11 bases between the two ends. The germline V gene encodes CDR1 MNHNS and CDR2 SASEGT. The CDR3 consists of 11 residues. In DNA, the CDR3 is TGTGCCAGCAGGCAAGAGGGTCAAGCTTTCTTT. As protein: CASRQEGQAFF.

CDR3 amino acids: CASSYRGSETQYF. CDR3 nucleotide sequence: TGTGCCAGCAGCTACAGGGGATCGGAGACCCAGTACTTC. The V and J genes are TRBV7-2 and TRBJ2-5, with 7 bases matching TRBD1. This CDR3 comprises 13 residues. Germline values: CDR1 SGHTA, CDR2 FQGNSA. Trimming cost V 4 bases and J 5 bases; bases outside gene matches: 4.

The V call is TRBV7-9, the J call TRBJ2-1; 11 positions match TRBD1. Germline assignment: CDR1 SEHNR and CDR2 FQNEAQ (reference sequence). V shed 4 bases and J 10 bases; nucleotides not matched to a gene: 3. The CDR3 consists of 13 residues. CDR3: CASSYRTGGEQFF. The CDR3 coding sequence is TGTGCCAGCAGCTACCGGACAGGGGGCGAGCAGTTCTTC.